The 9 T cell receptor beta chains in this list originate from one sample, sequenced in a study of post-analysis software for immune sequencing data. Findings of the study overall: Relative to controls, patients had 5 or 6 TRBV segments at higher frequency, with TRBV5-6, TRBV5-1 and TRBV20-1 among these.

Unique molecular identifiers were carried by the TCR beta cDNA libraries. One entry per CDR3 protein results from TCRdb running MiXCR on the PCR reads. The profile shows roughly 600,000 distinct CDR3 sequences, 44% of them singletons. These TCRs are of unknown antigen specificity. Sequencing was done on a sample of blood. The receptors come from a girl aged 10 to 17 with multiple sclerosis.

The rearrangement joins TRBV4-2 to TRBJ1-4; 7 nucleotides match TRBD1. Germline CDR1 is LGHNA and CDR2 is YNFKEQ. The V segment lost 4 bases and the J segment 4 bases; nucleotides outside the gene matches: 3. CDR3 length: 14 residues. The DNA for the CDR3 is TGTGCCAGCAGCCGACAGGGCGATAATGAAAAACTGTTTTTT. It specifies CASSRQGDNEKLFF.

There are a few counts of this clonotype. The chain is built from TRBV29-1 and TRBJ2-1; 10 bases agree with TRBD2. V was pared by 5 bases and J by 5 bases, with 6 bases of the junction left unmatched. Germline lookup yields CDR1 SQVTM and CDR2 ANQGSEA. This CDR3 region has 14 residues. The CDR3: CSVRLAGGHNEQFF. The CDR3 nucleotides are TGCAGCGTTAGACTAGCGGGCGGTCACAATGAGCAGTTCTTC.

The chain is built from TRBV29-1 and TRBJ2-1; 9 bases agree with TRBD2. V shed 3 bases and J 6 bases; nucleotides not matched to a gene: 15. Germline CDR1 and CDR2: SQVTM and ANQGSEA. The CDR3 spans 17 residues. CDR3: CSVDKRGGSSGSNEQFF. CDR3 nucleotides: TGCAGCGTTGATAAGAGGGGGGGAAGTAGCGGGAGCAATGAGCAGTTCTTC.

This clonotype was recorded many times. The chain joins TRBV12-3 or TRBV12-4 to TRBJ2-5; D tentatively reads TRBD1 or TRBD2 (5 bases each). CDR3 length: 13 residues. V lost 6 bases, J lost 2 bases, and 10 bases lay in between. The CDR3 DNA sequence: TGTGCCAGCAGCGATGGGGGACAAGAGACCCAGTACTTC. Its protein product is CASSDGGQETQYF.

The V call is TRBV29-1, the J call TRBJ2-1; the match to TRBD1 covers 10 bases. J lost 8 bases, V lost 6 bases, and 7 bases had no gene match. The CDR3 spans 13 residues. The V gene's germline CDR1 is SQVTM and CDR2 ANQGSEA. The CDR3 DNA reads as TGCAGCGTCATGACAGGGGGCATCGATGAGCAGTTCTTC. It codes for CSVMTGGIDEQFF.

There are a few counts of this clonotype. The chain joins TRBV29-1 to TRBJ2-1, with D possibly being TRBD1 (6 bases). The CDR3 has 16 amino acids. V was pared by 0 bases and J by 7 bases, with 19 bases between. Germline V gene data show CDR1 as SQVTM and CDR2 as ANQGSEA. The CDR3 DNA sequence: TGCAGCGTTGAAGATCCCAGGGGATCGAGTTCGAATGAGCAGTTCTTC. It yields the protein CSVEDPRGSSSNEQFF.

V is TRBV25-1 and J is TRBJ2-7; the D gene is possibly TRBD1 (5 bases). The ends were cut back, 4 bases at V and 3 bases at J, with 19 bases in the middle. The CDR3 loop spans 16 amino acids. Germline loops: CDR1 MGHDK, CDR2 SYGVNS. CDR3 nucleotide sequence: TGTGCCAGCAGTGTCGGTTCAGGGTTGGGGTACTACGAGCAGTACTTC. It specifies CASSVGSGLGYYEQYF.

The CDR3 loop reads CASSFPTSGRYNEQFF. The CDR3 nucleotides read TGTGCCAGCAGTTTCCCGACTAGCGGGAGATACAATGAGCAGTTCTTC. This chain links TRBV27 with TRBJ2-1; TRBD2 matches at 12 bases. The CDR3 is 16 amino acids. J gave up 4 bases and V 3 bases, and 4 bases lay outside the gene matches. The germline CDR1 and CDR2 sequences are MNHEY and SMNVEV (reference sequence).

Concerning this clonotype itself: One end of the junction varies from germline; a read error may be responsible. This chain links TRBV5-1 with TRBJ2-1, with TRBD2 matching over 16 bases. Germline CDR1 is SGHRS and CDR2 is YFSETQ. The CDR3 is 15 amino acids. The DNA for the CDR3 is TGTGCCAGCAGCCAGGGACTAGCGGGAGGGAATGAGCAGTTCTTC. Translation gives CASSQGLAGGNEQFF.